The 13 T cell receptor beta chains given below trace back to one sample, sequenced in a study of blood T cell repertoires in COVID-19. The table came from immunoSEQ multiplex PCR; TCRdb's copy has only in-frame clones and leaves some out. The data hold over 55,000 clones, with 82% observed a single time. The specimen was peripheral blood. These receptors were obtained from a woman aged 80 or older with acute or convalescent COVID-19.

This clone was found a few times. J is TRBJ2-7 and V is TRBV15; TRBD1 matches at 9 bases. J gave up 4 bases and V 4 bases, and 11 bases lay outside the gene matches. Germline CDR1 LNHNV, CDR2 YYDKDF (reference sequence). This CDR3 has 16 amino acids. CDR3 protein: CATSTTPGQGRYEQYF. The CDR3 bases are TGTGCCACCAGCACTACCCCGGGACAGGGACGTTACGAGCAGTACTTC.

CDR3 DNA sequence: TGTGCCAGCAGTTACACGGAGGGGTACTATGGCTACACCTTC. Its protein is CASSYTEGYYGYTF. The rearrangement joins TRBV6-6 to TRBJ1-2; tentatively, D is TRBD1 (5 bases). V was shortened by 2 bases and J by 3 bases, with 10 bases between the two germline ends. This CDR3 region has 14 residues. CDR1 is MNHNY, CDR2 SVGAGI, per germline (reference sequence).

CDR3 DNA sequence: TGCGCCAGCAGCTTGGTTGGGGGGGTGGATACGCAGTATTTT. Translating it yields CASSLVGGVDTQYF. The genes are TRBV5-1 and TRBJ2-3; TRBD2 matches at 7 bases. This CDR3 is 14 amino acids long. In germline, CDR1 is SGHRS, CDR2 YFSETQ. V was clipped by 0 bases and J by 6 bases; unmatched bases: 4.

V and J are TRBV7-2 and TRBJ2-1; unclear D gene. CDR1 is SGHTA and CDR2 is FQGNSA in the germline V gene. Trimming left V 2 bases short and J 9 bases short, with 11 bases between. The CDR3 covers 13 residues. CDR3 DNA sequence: TGTGCCAGCAGCTTACACGCGTCCGGTGAGCAGTTCTTC. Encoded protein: CASSLHASGEQFF. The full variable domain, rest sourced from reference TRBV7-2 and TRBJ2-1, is GAGVSQSPSNKVTEKGKDVELRCDPISGHTALYWYRQSLGQGLEFLIYFQGNSAPDKSGLPSDRFSAERTGGSVSTLTIQRTQQEDSAVYLCASSLHASGEQFFGPGTRLTVL.

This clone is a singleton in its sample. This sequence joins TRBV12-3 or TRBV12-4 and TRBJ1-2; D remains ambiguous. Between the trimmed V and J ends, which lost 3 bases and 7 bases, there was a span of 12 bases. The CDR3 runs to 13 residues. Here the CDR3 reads CASSFGEVGGYTF. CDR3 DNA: TGTGCCAGCAGTTTCGGGGAGGTGGGTGGCTACACCTTC.

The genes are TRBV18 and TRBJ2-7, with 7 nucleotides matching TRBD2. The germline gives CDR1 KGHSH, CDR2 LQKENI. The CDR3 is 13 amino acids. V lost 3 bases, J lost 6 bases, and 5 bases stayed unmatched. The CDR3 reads CASSPWTRPEQYF. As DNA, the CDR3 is TGTGCCAGCTCACCCTGGACTAGACCCGAGCAGTACTTC.

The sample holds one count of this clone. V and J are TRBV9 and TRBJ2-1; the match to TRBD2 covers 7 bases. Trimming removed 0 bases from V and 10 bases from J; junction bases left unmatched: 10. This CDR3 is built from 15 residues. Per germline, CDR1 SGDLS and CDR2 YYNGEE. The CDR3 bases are TGTGCCAGCAGCGTAGCAGCAGCGGGAAGTTCCGAGCAGTTCTTC. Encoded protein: CASSVAAAGSSEQFF. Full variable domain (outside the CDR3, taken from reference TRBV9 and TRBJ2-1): DSGVTQTPKHLITATGQRVTLRCSPRSGDLSVYWYQQSLDQGLQFLIQYYNGEERAKGNILERFSAQQFPDLHSELNLSSLELGDSALYFCASSVAAAGSSEQFFGPGTRLTVL.

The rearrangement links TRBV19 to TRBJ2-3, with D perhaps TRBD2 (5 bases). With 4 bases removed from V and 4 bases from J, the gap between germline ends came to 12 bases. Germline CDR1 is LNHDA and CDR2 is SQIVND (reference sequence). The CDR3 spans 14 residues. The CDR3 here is CASSTGERSDTQYF. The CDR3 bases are TGTGCCAGTAGTACCGGGGAAAGGTCAGATACGCAGTATTTT.

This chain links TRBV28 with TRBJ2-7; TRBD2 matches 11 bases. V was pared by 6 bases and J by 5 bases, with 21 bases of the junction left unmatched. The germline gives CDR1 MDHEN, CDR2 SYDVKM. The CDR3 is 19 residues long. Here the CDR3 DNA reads TGTGCCAGCAGGCACACAGGGGCCGTTACACTAGCGGGAGTCCACGAGCAGTACTTC. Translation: CASRHTGAVTLAGVHEQYF.

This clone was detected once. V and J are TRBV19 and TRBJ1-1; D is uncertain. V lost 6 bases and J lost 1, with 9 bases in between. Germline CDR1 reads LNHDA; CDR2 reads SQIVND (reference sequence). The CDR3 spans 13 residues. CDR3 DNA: TGTGCCAGTAGAAAAAGACAGAACACTGAAGCTTTCTTT. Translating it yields CASRKRQNTEAFF.

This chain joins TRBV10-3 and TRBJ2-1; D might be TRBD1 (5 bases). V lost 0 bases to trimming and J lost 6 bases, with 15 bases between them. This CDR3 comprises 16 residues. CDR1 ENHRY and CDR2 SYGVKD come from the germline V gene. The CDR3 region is CAISESGARIINEQFF. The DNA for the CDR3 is TGTGCCATCAGTGAGTCAGGGGCTAGAATCATCAATGAGCAGTTCTTC.

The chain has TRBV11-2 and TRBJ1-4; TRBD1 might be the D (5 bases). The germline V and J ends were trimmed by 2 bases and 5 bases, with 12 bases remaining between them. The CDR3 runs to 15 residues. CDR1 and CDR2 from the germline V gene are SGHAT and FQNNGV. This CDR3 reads CASSLLGQPNEKLFF. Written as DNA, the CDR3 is TGTGCCAGCAGCTTACTGGGGCAGCCAAATGAAAAACTGTTTTTT.

The CDR3 here is CASSISRGQETQYF. CDR3 sequence (DNA): TGTGCCAGTAGTATAAGCAGGGGACAAGAGACCCAGTACTTC. This chain uses TRBV19 with TRBJ2-5; D possibly corresponds to TRBD1 (6 bases). Germline-derived CDR1 and CDR2 are LNHDA and SQIVND (reference sequence). The CDR3 is 14 residues long. V was pared by 2 bases and J by 2 bases, with 9 bases between.